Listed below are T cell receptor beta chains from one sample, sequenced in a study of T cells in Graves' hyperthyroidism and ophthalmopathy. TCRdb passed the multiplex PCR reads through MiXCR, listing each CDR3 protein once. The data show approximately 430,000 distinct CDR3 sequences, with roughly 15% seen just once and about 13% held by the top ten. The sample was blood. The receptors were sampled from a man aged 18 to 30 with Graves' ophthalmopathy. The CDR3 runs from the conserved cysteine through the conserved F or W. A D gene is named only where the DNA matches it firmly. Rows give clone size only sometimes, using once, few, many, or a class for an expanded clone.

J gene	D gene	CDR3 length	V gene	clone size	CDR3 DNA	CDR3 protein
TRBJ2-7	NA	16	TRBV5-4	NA	TGTGCCAGCACCCTGAGAGGGGACAAACAAAACTACGAGCAGTACTTC	CASTLRGDKQNYEQYF
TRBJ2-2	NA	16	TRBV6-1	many	TGTGCCAGCAGTGGCGAGGGGCGGGCTTCTCCCGGGGAGCTGTTTTTT	CASSGEGRASPGELFF
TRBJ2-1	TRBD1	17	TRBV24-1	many	TGTGCCACCAGTGATATCCCCCGTGACAGGGGATACAATGAGCAGTTCTTC	CATSDIPRDRGYNEQFF
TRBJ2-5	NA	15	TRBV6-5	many	TGTGCCAGCAGTTACTCGGATTCCTCGGTAGAGACCCAGTACTTC	CASSYSDSSVETQYF
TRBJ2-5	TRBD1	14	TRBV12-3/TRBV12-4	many	TGTGCCAGCAGTTTGGTGCAGGGGGAAGGGACCCAGTACTTC	CASSLVQGEGTQYF
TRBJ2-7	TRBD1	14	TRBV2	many	TGTGCCAGCAGCGTCCAGGACAGGGGCTACGAGCAGTACTTC	CASSVQDRGYEQYF
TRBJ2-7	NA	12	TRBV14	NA	TGTGCCAGCAGCCAATGGGGGTACGAGCAGTACTTC	CASSQWGYEQYF
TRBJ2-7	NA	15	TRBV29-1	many	TGCAGCGTTGACAGGCCCGACAGTACCTCCTACGAGCAGTACTTC	CSVDRPDSTSYEQYF
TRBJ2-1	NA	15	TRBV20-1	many	TGCAGTGCTAGCCCGTGTGTGGGAGGAAGGTGTGAGCAGTTCTTC	CSASPCVGGRCEQFF
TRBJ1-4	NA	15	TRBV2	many	TGTGCCAGCACCACCGCGGGGGGAAGTAATGAAAAACTGTTTTTT	CASTTAGGSNEKLFF
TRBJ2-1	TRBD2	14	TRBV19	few	TGTGCCAGTAGCTTGACTAGCGGGCCTAATGAGCAGTTCTTC	CASSLTSGPNEQFF
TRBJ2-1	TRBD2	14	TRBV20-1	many	TGCAGTGCTACGGGGGGGATTAGGTACAATGAGCAGTTCTTC	CSATGGIRYNEQFF
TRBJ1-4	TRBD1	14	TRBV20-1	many	TGCAGTGCTCTTCGGAGGGGGCGTAATGAAAAACTGTTTTTT	CSALRRGRNEKLFF
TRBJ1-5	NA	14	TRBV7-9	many	TGTGCCAGCAGTTTGACAGATAGCAATCAGCCCCAGCATTTT	CASSLTDSNQPQHF
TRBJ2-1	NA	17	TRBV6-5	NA	TGTGCCAGCAGTTACTCGACCGGGGCGGGCCCCTACAATGAGCAGTTCTTC	CASSYSTGAGPYNEQFF
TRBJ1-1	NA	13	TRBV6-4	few	TGTGCCAGCAGTGCAGGATCGAACACTGAAGCTTTCTTT	CASSAGSNTEAFF
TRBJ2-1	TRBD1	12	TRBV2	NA	TGTGCCAGCAGTCGGGACAGGAATGAGCAGTTCTTC	CASSRDRNEQFF
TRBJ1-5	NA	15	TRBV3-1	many	TGTGCCAGCAGCCAATCACCGTTTTCCTATCAGCCCCAGCATTTT	CASSQSPFSYQPQHF
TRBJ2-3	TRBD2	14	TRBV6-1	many	TGTGCCAGCAGTTTTATAGCGGGGGGAGATACGCAGTATTTT	CASSFIAGGDTQYF
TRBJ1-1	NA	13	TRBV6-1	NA	TGTGCCAGCGCGGCGGTATCTGGGACTGAAGCTTTCTTT	CASAAVSGTEAFF
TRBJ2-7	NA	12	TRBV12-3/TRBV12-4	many	TGTGCCAGCAGTTCCCACCCTGATTTGGTTTACTTC	CASSSHPDLVYF
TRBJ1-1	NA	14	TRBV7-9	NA	TGTGCCAGCAGCCCCGGACAAGGAGCCGCTGAAGCTTTCTTT	CASSPGQGAAEAFF
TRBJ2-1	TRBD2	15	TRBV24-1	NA	TGTGCCACCAGTGATCCGACTAGCGGGCCAAACATTCAGTTCTTC	CATSDPTSGPNIQFF
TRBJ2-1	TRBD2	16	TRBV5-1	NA	TGCGCCAGCAGCCCCTTTCTGCGGGGGGGCATCAATGAGCAGTTCTTC	CASSPFLRGGINEQFF
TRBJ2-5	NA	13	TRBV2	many	TGTGCCAGCAACTTCAGGGTCCAAGAGACCCAGTACTTC	CASNFRVQETQYF
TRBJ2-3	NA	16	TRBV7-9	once	TGTGCCAGCAGCTTGATGCCGCAGTCAAGCACAGATACGCAGTATTTT	CASSLMPQSSTDTQYF
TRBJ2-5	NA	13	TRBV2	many	TGTGCCAGCAGAAGAAGCGGGTCGGAGACCCAGTACTTC	CASRRSGSETQYF
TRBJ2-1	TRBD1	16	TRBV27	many	TGTGCCAGCAGCCCCGACAGGGTGGGGTCCTACAATGAGCAGTTCTTC	CASSPDRVGSYNEQFF
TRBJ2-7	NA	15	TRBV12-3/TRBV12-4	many	TGTGCCAGCAGTTTCATACAGCCGGGGACCTACGAGCAGTACTTC	CASSFIQPGTYEQYF
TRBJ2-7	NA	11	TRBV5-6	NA	TGTGCCAGCGGGGCGGACTACGAGCAGTACTTC	CASGADYEQYF
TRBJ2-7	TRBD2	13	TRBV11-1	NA	TGTGCCAGCAGTCCCGGGCCTAGCGGGGGAGTAGACTTC	CASSPGPSGGVDF
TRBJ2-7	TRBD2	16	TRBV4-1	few	TGCGCCAGCAGCCGACAGGGACTAGCGGGAACCTACGAGCAGTACTTC	CASSRQGLAGTYEQYF
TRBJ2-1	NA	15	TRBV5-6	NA	TGTGCCAGCAGCCCCGGATGGACGGGCTACAATGAGCAGTTCTTC	CASSPGWTGYNEQFF
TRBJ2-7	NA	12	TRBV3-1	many	TGTGCCAGCAGCCGGACTTTGTACGAGCAGTACTTC	CASSRTLYEQYF
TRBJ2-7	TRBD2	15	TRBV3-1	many	TGTGCCAGCAGCCAATCTCTAGCGGGAGGGAACGAGCAGTACTTC	CASSQSLAGGNEQYF
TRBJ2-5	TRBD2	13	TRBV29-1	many	TGCAGCGTCTGGACTAGCGGGACGGAGACCCAGTACTTC	CSVWTSGTETQYF
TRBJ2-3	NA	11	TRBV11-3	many	TGTGCCAGCAGCTTATCAGATACGCAGTATTTT	CASSLSDTQYF
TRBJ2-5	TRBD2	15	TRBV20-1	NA	TGCAGTGCTAGAGAGATAGCGGGGGTCCAAGAGACCCAGTACTTC	CSAREIAGVQETQYF
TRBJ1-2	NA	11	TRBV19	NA	TGTGCCAGTAGTGCCGCAGGGCAGGGCACCTTC	CASSAAGQGTF
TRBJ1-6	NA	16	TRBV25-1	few	TGTGCCAGCAGCGTCCGGACAGCTGAAGGAGGTTCACCCCTCCACTTT	CASSVRTAEGGSPLHF
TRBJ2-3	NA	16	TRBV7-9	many	TGTGCCAGCAGCCCAGGGGAGGTCCTTGGGACAGATACGCAGTATTTT	CASSPGEVLGTDTQYF
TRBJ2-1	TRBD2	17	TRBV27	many	TGTGCCAGCAGTCCTATAGCGGGATTGAGCTCCTACAATGAGCAGTTCTTC	CASSPIAGLSSYNEQFF
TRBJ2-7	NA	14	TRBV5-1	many	TGCGCCAGCAGCGTAAATACAGGGACCTACGAGCAGTACTTC	CASSVNTGTYEQYF
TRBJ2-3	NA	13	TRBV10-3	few	TGTGCCATCCCGGGTGGTGGTCCAGATACGCAGTATTTT	CAIPGGGPDTQYF
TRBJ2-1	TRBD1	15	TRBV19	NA	TGTGCCAGTAGTGCCCCGGGACAGGGGATCCCTGAGCAGTTCTTC	CASSAPGQGIPEQFF
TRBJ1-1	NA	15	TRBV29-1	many	TGCAGCGTCGAACCGCGACAGAGTCCCAACACTGAAGCTTTCTTT	CSVEPRQSPNTEAFF
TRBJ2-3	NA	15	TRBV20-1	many	TGCAGTGCTAGGAGGGTGGGAGTTAGCACAGATACGCAGTATTTT	CSARRVGVSTDTQYF
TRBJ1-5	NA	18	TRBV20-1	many	TGCAGTGCTAGAGGCGTGGGGGCGGGGGGGGCCCTCAATCAGCCCCAGCATTTT	CSARGVGAGGALNQPQHF
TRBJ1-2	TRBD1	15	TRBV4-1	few	TGCGCCAGCAGCCAAGGGAGACAGGGGACGAGTGGCTACACCTTC	CASSQGRQGTSGYTF
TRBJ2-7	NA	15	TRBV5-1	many	TGCGCCAGCAGCGGAAAGACAGATAGCTCCTACGAGCAGTACTTC	CASSGKTDSSYEQYF
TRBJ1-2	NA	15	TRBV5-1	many	TGCGCCAGCAGCCAGTCTAACATGGCGGCGGATGGCTACACCTTC	CASSQSNMAADGYTF
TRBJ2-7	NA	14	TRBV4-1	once	TGTGCCAGCAAACCAGTTGGGGGGATCTACGAGCAGTACTTC	CASKPVGGIYEQYF
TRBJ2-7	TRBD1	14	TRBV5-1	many	TGCGCCAGCAGCTTTCAGGGGGCGGGCTACGAGCAGTACTTC	CASSFQGAGYEQYF
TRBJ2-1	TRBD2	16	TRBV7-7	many	TGTGCTAGCAGCCAGGGACTAGCGGGCTCCTACAATGAGCAGTTCTTC	CASSQGLAGSYNEQFF
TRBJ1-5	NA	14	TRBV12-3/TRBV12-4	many	TGTGCCAGCAGTTTGGGGGGCATCAATCAGCCCCAGCATTTT	CASSLGGINQPQHF
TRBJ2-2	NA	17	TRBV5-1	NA	TGCGCCAGCGCCCCCAGGATTGCGGGGAGTTGGACCGGGGAGCTGTTTTTT	CASAPRIAGSWTGELFF
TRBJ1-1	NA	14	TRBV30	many	TGTGCCTGGAGTGTAACCCCCCCAGGCACTGAAGCTTTCTTT	CAWSVTPPGTEAFF
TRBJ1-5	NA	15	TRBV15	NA	TGTGCCACCAGCAGAGCCTGGACCGGGAACCAGCCCCAGCATTTT	CATSRAWTGNQPQHF
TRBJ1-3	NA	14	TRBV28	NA	TGTGCCAGCAGTTTCGGCGCATCAGGAAACACCATATATTTT	CASSFGASGNTIYF
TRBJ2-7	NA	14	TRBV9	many	TGTGCCAGCAGCGTAGCATCGGTCCCCTACGAGCAGTACTTC	CASSVASVPYEQYF